The sequence of this T cell receptor (beta chain) was determined in a study of blood T cell repertoires in COVID-19. Study details: From T cells, B-cell-depleted T cells, or PBMCs came the material, which was cDNA or gDNA.

Original processing methods: By means of reference gene primer amplification, nucleated cell counts were estimated. The protocol was immunoSEQ multiplex PCR, while the TCRdb copy is restricted to in-frame clones and leaves out a portion. V, J and clone size are those of that table, while D and trimming were read from the DNA. The sample lists approximately 120,000 clones, 85% to 90% occurring once. The CDR3 sequence is 15 residues long. Germline assignment: CDR1 LGHNA and CDR2 YSLEER. The V and J ends lost 0 bases and 4 bases respectively, with 13 bases between them. The sequenced sample was peripheral blood. The chain employs TRBV4-3 and TRBJ2-7; no clear D gene. The origin of this receptor is an elderly woman with COVID-19, enrolled during active disease. CDR3 amino acids: CASSQDPTSGYEQYF. Written as DNA, the CDR3 is TGCGCCAGCAGCCAAGATCCGACTTCTGGGTACGAGCAGTACTTC.